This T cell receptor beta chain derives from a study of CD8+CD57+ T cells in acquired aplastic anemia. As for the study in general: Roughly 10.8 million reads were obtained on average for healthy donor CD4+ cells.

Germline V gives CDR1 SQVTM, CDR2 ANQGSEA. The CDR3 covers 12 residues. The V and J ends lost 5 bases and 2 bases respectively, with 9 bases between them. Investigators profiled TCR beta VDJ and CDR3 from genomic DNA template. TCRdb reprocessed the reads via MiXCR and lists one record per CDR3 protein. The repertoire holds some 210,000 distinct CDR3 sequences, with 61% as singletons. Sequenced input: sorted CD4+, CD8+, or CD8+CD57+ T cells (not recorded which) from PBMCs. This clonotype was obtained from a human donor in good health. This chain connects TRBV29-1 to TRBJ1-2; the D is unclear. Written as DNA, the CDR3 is TGCAGCGTTCTAGAACAGAACTATGGCTACACCTTC. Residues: CSVLEQNYGYTF.